What follows describes a single T cell receptor beta chain. The antigen is undetermined. This sample is drawn from a study of regulatory T cells in long-lasting Graves disease. Study-level information: Persistence in Graves' disease denoted antithyroid drug use beyond 5 years alongside positive TSH receptor antibodies. Points from the study as a whole: Persistent cases favored TRBV28, TRBJ1-2 and TRBJ2-5. Persistent patients shared more public clonotypes (about 2,700) than newly diagnosed patients (about 970).

There are 14 residues in the CDR3. Germline values: CDR1 KGHSH, CDR2 LQKENI. The V gene lost 2 bases and the J gene lost 4 bases, with 12 bases spanning the gap. Time point denoted: persistent/refractory GD, antithyroid drugs over 5 years with positive TRAb. Scientists built the TCR library using RNA that was extracted from PBMCs. Relying on iRepertoire HTBI primers and Arm-PCR of CDR3 regions, the team built TCR beta libraries. In the authors' workflow: Analysis of the samples identified roughly 62 TRBV and 14 TRBJ segments. TCRdb re-derived calls from the multiplex PCR reads in MiXCR, one entry per CDR3 protein. These V and J calls rely on TCRdb rather than the paper's analysis. The sample consists of approximately 400,000 distinct CDR3 sequences, roughly 20% of them appearing once.

The sample here was peripheral blood mononuclear cells (PBMCs), taken when the disease was refractory, from a patient treated with antithyroid drugs. This chain joins TRBV18 and TRBJ2-7; D unclear. The TCR comes from a female donor with Graves disease. The CDR3 nucleotides are TGTGCCAGCTCACCATCCCGGACGGAATACGAGCAGTACTTC. Translated, it gives CASSPSRTEYEQYF.